These 29 T cell receptor beta chains were sequenced from one sample in a study of glioma-infiltrating T cells. Amplification of TCR alpha and beta CDR3 regions from RNA used iRepertoire nested multiplex PCR. TCRdb re-called the multiplex PCR reads with MiXCR, one entry per CDR3 protein. Of about 130,000 distinct CDR3 sequences in the sample, approximately 26% were seen once. Sequencing used glioma tissue, nonneoplastic brain tissue, or PBMCs (not recorded which). All receptors derive from a human donor with low-grade glioma or glioblastoma, undergoing nonglioma brain surgery, or in good health (not recorded which).

This chain links TRBV5-1 with TRBJ1-4, with D uncertain. The CDR3 sequence is 14 residues long. Per the germline V gene, CDR1 is SGHRS and CDR2 is YFSETQ. V was pared by 2 bases and J by 2 bases, with 7 bases between. The CDR3 sequence is CASSFEVTNEKLFF. The CDR3 DNA sequence: TGCGCCAGCAGCTTTGAGGTGACTAATGAAAAACTGTTTTTT.

This clonotype was observed many times. The chain combines TRBV27 with TRBJ1-2; 7 nucleotides agree with TRBD1. Unmatched junction bases numbered 4, after V lost 2 bases and J lost 7 bases. The germline CDR1 and CDR2 sequences are MNHEY and SMNVEV (reference sequence). CDR3 size: 13 residues. Here the CDR3 DNA reads TGTGCCAGCAGTTTACACAGGGGAACTGGCTACACCTTC. Encoded protein: CASSLHRGTGYTF.

The V call is TRBV2, the J call TRBJ1-5, with 10 positions matching TRBD1. Germline loops: CDR1 SNHLY, CDR2 FYNNEI. CDR3 length: 15 amino acids. After removal of 7 bases from V and 2 bases from J, the junction contained 5 bases not matched to a gene. The CDR3 DNA is TGTGCCAGCATTGGGACAGGGGTAGGCAATCAGCCCCAGCATTTT. This sequence encodes CASIGTGVGNQPQHF.

This chain links TRBV10-3 with TRBJ1-1; 7 bases agree with TRBD1. The CDR3 spans 14 residues. J gave up 4 bases and V 2 bases, and 4 bases lay outside the gene matches. Germline-derived CDR1 and CDR2 are ENHRY and SYGVKD. For the CDR3, the DNA is TGTGCCATCAGTGAGCCGACAGGGACCACTGAAGCTTTCTTT. Translating it yields CAISEPTGTTEAFF.

This clonotype was seen at least ten times. The rearrangement links TRBV27 to TRBJ2-2, with unresolved D. V shed 1 base and J shed 2 bases, with 5 bases lying between them. The V gene's germline CDR1 is MNHEY and CDR2 SMNVEV (reference sequence). The CDR3 covers 14 residues. As DNA, the CDR3 is TGTGCCAGCAGTTTATGGGGTAACACCGGGGAGCTGTTTTTT. This sequence encodes CASSLWGNTGELFF.

This chain uses TRBV15 with TRBJ2-3; 10 bases are shared with TRBD2. The CDR3 has 18 amino acids. The germline gives CDR1 LNHNV, CDR2 YYDKDF (reference sequence). The V and J ends lost 3 bases and 4 bases, in that order; junction bases with no gene match: 13. The CDR3 spells CATSSLVGSGGPSDTQYF. The DNA for the CDR3 is TGTGCCACCAGCAGCTTGGTTGGTAGCGGGGGGCCATCAGATACGCAGTATTTT.

This rearrangement joins TRBV29-1 to TRBJ2-3; 8 positions agree with TRBD2. The J segment lost 1 base and the V segment lost 7 bases, leaving 4 bases of the junction unmatched. The V gene's germline CDR1 is SQVTM and CDR2 ANQGSEA. The CDR3 is 13 residues long. The CDR3 region is CSAARGGTDTQYF. The CDR3 DNA reads TGCAGCGCGGCGCGGGGGGGCACAGATACGCAGTATTTT.

This chain uses TRBV5-1 with TRBJ1-2; 11 bases agree with TRBD1. The trim removed 0 bases at V and 5 bases at J, leaving 9 bases unmatched. The CDR3 totals 17 residues. Germline V CDR1 and CDR2: SGHRS, YFSETQ. CDR3 amino acids: CASSLAEGQGAMYGYTF. The CDR3 region has the DNA TGCGCCAGCAGCTTGGCAGAAGGACAGGGGGCCATGTATGGCTACACCTTC. The whole variable domain, remainder taken from reference TRBV5-1 and TRBJ1-2, is KAGVTQTPRYLIKTRGQQVTLSCSPISGHRSVSWYQQTPGQGLQFLFEYFSETQRNKGNFPGRFSGRQFSNSRSEMNVSTLELGDSALYLCASSLAEGQGAMYGYTFGSGTRLTVV.

This clonotype came up many times. The chain uses TRBV6-1 and TRBJ1-1; D unresolved. The V and J ends lost 0 bases and 7 bases respectively, with 6 bases between them. The CDR3 has 12 amino acids. The germline V gene has CDR1 MNHNS and CDR2 SASEGT. This chain's CDR3 is CASSEARGEAFF. The CDR3 nucleotides read TGTGCCAGCAGTGAAGCCCGGGGTGAAGCTTTCTTT.

There are a few counts of this clonotype. The rearrangement joins TRBV20-1 to TRBJ2-5; 11 nucleotides agree with TRBD2. V shed 2 bases, J shed 1 base, and the junction held 6 bases outside the gene matches. The CDR3 length is 16 residues. The germline V gene has CDR1 DFQATT and CDR2 SNEGSKA (reference sequence). DNA of the CDR3: TGCAGTGCTAGACCCGGGACTAGCGGCCTCCAAGAGACCCAGTACTTC. Translating it yields CSARPGTSGLQETQYF.

This clonotype was detected only a few times. The gene calls are TRBV14 and TRBJ2-1; TRBD1 matches 7 bases. Germline values: CDR1 SGHDN, CDR2 FVKESK. This CDR3 spans 16 amino acids. The ends lost 2 bases at V and 3 bases at J; junction bases unmatched: 7. The CDR3 nucleotides are TGTGCCAGCAGCCAATACTACGGACAGGACTACAATGAGCAGTTCTTC. The encoded protein is CASSQYYGQDYNEQFF.

The chain recombines TRBV3-1 with TRBJ2-2; no reliable D call. The CDR3 loop spans 11 amino acids. Per germline, CDR1 LGHDT and CDR2 YNNKEL (reference sequence). Trimming took off 6 bases at V and 5 bases at J, with 4 bases between the two ends. As DNA, the CDR3 is TGTGCCAGCAGAGAAACCGGGGAGCTGTTTTTT. Amino acids: CASRETGELFF.

The V gene is TRBV7-9, the J gene TRBJ2-2, with D tentatively TRBD2 (5 bases). The CDR3 contains 14 residues. Germline V gene data show CDR1 as SEHNR and CDR2 as FQNEAQ (reference sequence). V lost 5 bases and J 7 bases, leaving 14 bases between the germline ends. The CDR3 nucleotides read TGTGCCAGCAGCCACCCCACTAGTTTCGGGGAGCTGTTTTTT. It is translated as CASSHPTSFGELFF.

The rearrangement links TRBV29-1 to TRBJ1-1; TRBD1 is a possible D gene (6 bases). The CDR3 sequence is 16 residues long. CDR1 is SQVTM and CDR2 is ANQGSEA in the germline V gene. V was clipped by 7 bases and J by 5 bases, with 26 bases between them. The CDR3 is CSGAETGTRVGTEAFF. The DNA of the CDR3 is TGCAGCGGTGCTGAGACTGGGACAAGGGTGGGGACTGAAGCTTTCTTT. The full variable domain, completed using reference TRBV29-1 and TRBJ1-1, is SAVISQKPSRDICQRGTSLTIQCQVDSQVTMMFWYRQQPGQSLTLIATANQGSEATYESGFVIDKFPISRPNLTFSTLTVSNMSPEDSSIYLCSGAETGTRVGTEAFFGQGTRLTVV.

This clonotype was observed at least ten times. The chain links TRBV20-1 to TRBJ2-1; TRBD2 matches at 7 bases. In germline, CDR1 is DFQATT, CDR2 SNEGSKA (reference sequence). V was clipped by 5 bases and J by 0 bases; unmatched bases: 7. The CDR3 totals 15 residues. CDR3 DNA: TGCAGTGCTTCCGGACTAGTTCGCTCCTACAATGAGCAGTTCTTC. The encoded protein is CSASGLVRSYNEQFF.

This clonotype was detected ten times or more. V gene TRBV7-2 combines with J gene TRBJ2-5, with TRBD1 as a possible D gene (6 bases). V was cut by 4 bases and J by 8 bases, with 11 bases left in between. Germline lookup yields CDR1 SGHTA and CDR2 FQGNSA. The CDR3 length is 12 residues. The CDR3 nucleotides are TGTGCCAGCAGCTCGGACAGAACAACCCAGTACTTC. Protein sequence: CASSSDRTTQYF.

The chain joins TRBV19 to TRBJ1-2; 7 nucleotides align to TRBD1. With 2 bases clipped from V and 7 bases from J, the junction kept 10 bases outside the gene matches. The CDR3 consists of 15 residues. CDR1 and CDR2 from the germline V gene are LNHDA and SQIVND (reference sequence). The CDR3 DNA follows: TGTGCCAGTAGTATATCGAGACAGGGTTTTGCTGGCTACACCTTC. Protein product: CASSISRQGFAGYTF.

This clonotype was seen only a few times. The chain carries TRBV24-1 and TRBJ2-4; 13 bases line up with TRBD2. The CDR3 is made up of 17 amino acids. Per the germline V gene, CDR1 is KGHDR and CDR2 is SFDVKD. V dropped 4 bases and J dropped 4; count of bases not matched to a gene: 6. The CDR3 here is CATSDSTSGGAKNIQYF. The DNA for the CDR3 is TGTGCCACCAGTGACTCCACTAGCGGGGGGGCGAAAAACATTCAGTACTTC.

The DNA of the CDR3 is TGTGCCACCCTAGCGGGGGGGAGAGATACGCAGTATTTT. Protein sequence: CATLAGGRDTQYF. The gene calls are TRBV19 and TRBJ2-3; TRBD2 matches 12 bases. CDR3 length: 13 amino acids. Germline assignment: CDR1 LNHDA and CDR2 SQIVND (reference sequence). V dropped 10 bases and J dropped 5; count of bases not matched to a gene: 4.

This clonotype was recorded at least ten times. This chain links TRBV28 with TRBJ2-2; maybe TRBD2 (6 bases). This CDR3 region has 14 residues. Between the trimmed V and J ends, which lost 7 bases and 4 bases, there was a span of 13 bases. Germline values: CDR1 MDHEN, CDR2 SYDVKM. The CDR3 bases are TGTGCCAGCAACAACCACGGGGGCACCGGGGAGCTGTTTTTT. It is translated as CASNNHGGTGELFF.

This clonotype occurred a few times. Possible read error: a much larger clone is one base away. CDR3 sequence (DNA): TGTGCCAGCAACCCACGGAGGGAGAGCACAGATACGCAGTATTTT. Translating gives CASNPRRESTDTQYF. The V call is TRBV27, the J call TRBJ2-3, with D perhaps TRBD2 (6 bases). There are 15 residues in the CDR3. Germline V gene data show CDR1 as MNHEY and CDR2 as SMNVEV (reference sequence). The ends were cut back, 7 bases at V and 0 bases at J, with 14 bases in the middle.

About this clonotype itself: At one end, the junction sequence differs from germline, possibly due to a read error. The genes are TRBV6-2 or TRBV6-3 and TRBJ2-5, with D perhaps being TRBD1 or TRBD2 (6 bases each). The CDR3 covers 15 residues. The germline V gene has CDR1 MNHEY and CDR2 SVGEGT. In nucleotides, the CDR3 is TGCGCCAGCAGGGGACTCTCTGTAATCCAAGAGACCCAGTACTTC. The encoded protein is CASRGLSVIQETQYF.

This clonotype was recorded at least ten times. The CDR3 loop reads CASSFSANTEAFF. Here the CDR3 DNA reads TGTGCCAGCAGTTTTTCGGCGAACACTGAAGCTTTCTTT. The chain couples TRBV6-1 to TRBJ1-1; no clear D gene. This CDR3 is built from 13 residues. Germline V gives CDR1 MNHNS, CDR2 SASEGT. V lost 5 bases and J lost 1, with 8 bases in between.

This rearrangement joins TRBV28 to TRBJ1-2; D possibly corresponds to TRBD1 (5 bases). CDR1 MDHEN and CDR2 SYDVKM come from the germline V gene. Between the trimmed V and J ends, which lost 7 bases and 6 bases, there was a span of 24 bases. This CDR3 contains 16 residues. DNA for the CDR3: TGTGCCAGCAATCCGACGAAGCCCTCCATGGGGCATGGCTACACCTTC. Translating it yields CASNPTKPSMGHGYTF.

The CDR3 region is CSARGLAGEINTGELFF. The CDR3 coding sequence is TGCAGTGCTAGAGGACTAGCGGGGGAAATCAACACCGGGGAGCTGTTTTTT. The chain links TRBV20-1 to TRBJ2-2, with 12 bases identical to TRBD2. Germline V gene data show CDR1 as DFQATT and CDR2 as SNEGSKA (reference sequence). The V gene end was trimmed by 1 base and the J gene end by 2 bases; junction bases not matched to a gene: 5. The CDR3 contains 17 residues.

The V call is TRBV19, the J call TRBJ1-2; the D is unclear. Trimming shortened V by 5 bases and J by 6 bases, and 16 bases separated the two germline ends. CDR3 length equals 14 residues. Germline assignment: CDR1 LNHDA and CDR2 SQIVND (reference sequence). The CDR3, as DNA: TGTGCCAGTAGTTCGGAGGGAAGGTTTAATGGCTACACCTTC. Translation: CASSSEGRFNGYTF.

This clonotype was counted many times. The V call is TRBV18, the J call TRBJ1-1; tentatively, D is TRBD1 (6 bases). Trimming removed 3 bases from V and 4 bases from J, with 12 bases in between. The CDR3 has 14 amino acids. Germline V gene data show CDR1 as KGHSH and CDR2 as LQKENI. The chain's CDR3 is CASSPPDSFTEAFF. The CDR3 nucleotides are TGTGCCAGCTCACCCCCGGACAGTTTCACTGAAGCTTTCTTT.

This clonotype came up many times. The rearrangement joins TRBV20-1 to TRBJ1-1, with 7 bases matching TRBD1. The CDR3 contains 13 residues. Trimming removed 7 bases from V and 3 bases from J; junction bases left unmatched: 8. Germline-derived CDR1 and CDR2 are DFQATT and SNEGSKA (reference sequence). The CDR3 is CSGLQGLDTEAFF. The CDR3 nucleotides read TGCAGTGGCCTACAGGGGTTAGACACTGAAGCTTTCTTT.

Note on this clonotype: A junction boundary mismatches the germline segment, possibly from a read error. The V call is TRBV3-1, the J call TRBJ1-2; the match to TRBD1 covers 8 bases. CDR1 is LGHDT and CDR2 is YNNKEL in the germline V gene (reference sequence). The length of the CDR3 is 14 residues. The CDR3 here is CASSTGGTTYGYNF. The CDR3 DNA is TGTGCCAGCAGCACAGGGGGTACGACCTATGGCTACAACTTC.